One sample yielded the 22 T cell receptor beta chains listed below, sequenced in a study of CD8 T cells in Susac syndrome. The authors reverse transcribed roughly 0.5 to 1 ug RNA with random hexamers. TCRdb fed the immunoSEQ multiplex PCR reads into MiXCR, producing one record per CDR3 protein. The sample yields about 110,000 distinct CDR3 sequences, approximately 94% seen once. The sample consisted of CD8+ T cells from PBMCs. The receptors shown here come from a human donor with Susac syndrome.

The chain carries TRBV11-2 and TRBJ1-1; TRBD1 aligns across 8 bases. J lost 5 bases, V lost 5 bases, and 7 bases had no gene match. The germline gives CDR1 SGHAT, CDR2 FQNNGV. This CDR3 spans 14 amino acids. The CDR3 DNA is TGTGCCAGCAGCCAGAAGACAGGGGATACTGAAGCTTTCTTT. Amino acids: CASSQKTGDTEAFF.

This rearrangement joins TRBV29-1 to TRBJ1-1, with no clear D. V was shortened by 6 bases and J by 1 base, with 6 bases between the two germline ends. CDR3 length: 11 amino acids. Germline V gene sequence: CDR1 SQVTM, CDR2 ANQGSEA. CDR3 region: CSVPENTEAFF. The CDR3 DNA follows: TGCAGCGTGCCAGAGAACACTGAAGCTTTCTTT.

The chain recombines TRBV29-1 with TRBJ1-2; perhaps TRBD1 as D (6 bases). The germline V and J ends were trimmed by 8 bases and 7 bases, with 20 bases remaining between them. This CDR3 contains 13 residues. Looked up from germline, CDR1 is SQVTM and CDR2 is ANQGSEA. CDR3 residues: CSLTDRPRGGYTF. In DNA, the CDR3 is TGCAGCCTAACCGACAGGCCACGCGGTGGCTACACCTTC.

J is TRBJ2-2 and V is TRBV9; 10 bases fit TRBD2. This CDR3 is 18 amino acids long. Germline CDR1 is SGDLS and CDR2 is YYNGEE. With 0 bases clipped from V and 3 bases from J, the junction kept 8 bases outside the gene matches. CDR3 nucleotide sequence: TGTGCCAGCAGCGTAGATCGAGCGGGGGGGCAGGACACCGGGGAGCTGTTTTTT. This translates into CASSVDRAGGQDTGELFF.

This chain uses TRBV6-5 with TRBJ2-7; TRBD1 aligns across 7 bases. The V gene end was trimmed by 6 bases and the J gene end by 4 bases; junction bases not matched to a gene: 6. This CDR3 is built from 13 residues. CDR1 is MNHEY, CDR2 SVGAGI, per germline. The CDR3 sequence: CASRTQGEYEQYF. The CDR3 nucleotides are TGTGCCAGCAGAACCCAGGGGGAATACGAGCAGTACTTC.

The chain uses TRBV29-1 and TRBJ1-1; D is unclear. The germline V gene encodes CDR1 SQVTM and CDR2 ANQGSEA. Trimming took off 7 bases at V and 1 base at J, with 10 bases between the two ends. CDR3 size: 12 residues. The CDR3 region is CSASHGNTEAFF. CDR3 in DNA: TGCAGCGCTTCACACGGGAACACTGAAGCTTTCTTT.

The genes are TRBV18 and TRBJ2-2; the D is unclear. This CDR3 has 11 amino acids. The germline gives CDR1 KGHSH, CDR2 LQKENI. V lost 6 bases and J lost 7, with 6 bases in between. CDR3 DNA: TGTGCCAGCTCTAAGGACGGGGAGCTGTTTTTT. It yields the protein CASSKDGELFF.

This chain joins TRBV7-8 and TRBJ1-1; D is possibly TRBD1 (5 bases). Germline loops: CDR1 SGHVS, CDR2 FQNEAQ. CDR3 size: 11 residues. CDR3 amino acids: CATRGGTEAFF. As DNA, the CDR3 is TGTGCAACTCGGGGGGGAACTGAAGCTTTCTTT.

The chain uses TRBV27 and TRBJ2-4; 7 bases map to TRBD1. The CDR3 runs 15 residues. Losses at the gene ends were 5 bases for V and 8 bases for J; bases not matched to a gene: 12. Germline V CDR1 and CDR2: MNHEY, SMNVEV (reference sequence). The CDR3 DNA reads as TGTGCCAGCAGTCCCCATACAGGGGCCCTGGACATTCAGTACTTC. It codes for CASSPHTGALDIQYF.

The gene calls are TRBV15 and TRBJ2-7, with D unresolved. The CDR3 is made up of 11 amino acids. V was clipped by 1 base and J by 5 bases, with 3 bases between them. The germline gives CDR1 LNHNV, CDR2 YYDKDF (reference sequence). The CDR3 DNA sequence: TGTGCCACCAGCAGAGGGAACGAGCAGTACTTC. Protein sequence: CATSRGNEQYF. The whole variable domain, remainder taken from reference TRBV15 and TRBJ2-7, is DAMVIQNPRYQVTQFGKPVTLSCSQTLNHNVMYWYQQKSSQAPKLLFHYYDKDFNNEADTPDNFQSRRPNTSFCFLDIRSPGLGDTAMYLCATSRGNEQYFGPGTRLTVT.

CDR3 DNA sequence: TGTGCCAGCAGCTTAGTACCAAGCGGGGGCTCCACAGATACGCAGTATTTT. This gives the protein CASSLVPSGGSTDTQYF. The chain couples TRBV7-2 to TRBJ2-3, with TRBD2 identical over 8 bases. Germline loops: CDR1 SGHTA, CDR2 FQGNSA. The junction had 8 bases not matched to a gene; V was cut back by 1 base and J by 2 bases. CDR3 length: 17 residues.

This clonotype has more than one count but fewer than ten. The chain has TRBV5-4 and TRBJ2-5; D possibly matches TRBD1 or TRBD2 (6 bases each). This CDR3 comprises 13 residues. V was pared by 3 bases and J by 5 bases, with 11 bases between. CDR1 and CDR2 from the germline V gene are SGHNT and YYREEE (reference sequence). CDR3 amino acids: CASSSTGGETQYF. The CDR3 DNA is TGTGCCAGCAGCTCGACAGGAGGGGAGACCCAGTACTTC. The full variable domain, in which reference TRBV5-4 and TRBJ2-5 provide the parts outside the CDR3, is ETGVTQSPTHLIKTRGQQVTLRCSSQSGHNTVSWYQQALGQGPQFIFQYYREEENGRGNFPPRFSGLQFPNYSSELNVNALELDDSALYLCASSSTGGETQYFGPGTRLLVL.

The chain uses TRBV19 and TRBJ1-2; 12 positions agree with TRBD1. This CDR3 has 15 amino acids. The V gene's germline CDR1 is LNHDA and CDR2 SQIVND (reference sequence). Trimming cost V 4 bases and J 6 bases; bases outside gene matches: 6. In DNA, the CDR3 is TGTGCCAGTAGTACGGGACAGGGGGCGGCAAATGGCTACACCTTC. It encodes CASSTGQGAANGYTF.

The chain links TRBV29-1 to TRBJ1-1, with D perhaps matching TRBD1 (5 bases). The CDR3 is 14 amino acids. Trimming took 4 bases from V and 3 from J, leaving 15 bases between them. The germline CDR1 and CDR2 sequences are SQVTM and ANQGSEA. The CDR3 DNA reads as TGCAGCGTTGCTCCAAGGCTAGGGGACACTGAAGCTTTCTTT. Its translation: CSVAPRLGDTEAFF.

The rearrangement uses TRBV20-1 and TRBJ2-3, with 12 bases aligning to TRBD2. The V and J ends lost 3 bases and 5 bases, in that order; junction bases with no gene match: 6. The CDR3 consists of 15 residues. The germline CDR1 and CDR2 sequences are DFQATT and SNEGSKA (reference sequence). In nucleotides, the CDR3 is TGCAGTGCTAGTGAGCTAGCGGGGGGGATAGATACGCAGTATTTT. This translates into CSASELAGGIDTQYF.

The CDR3 reads CASRNDRERTQYF. The CDR3 DNA sequence: TGTGCCAGCAGAAATGACAGGGAGAGGACCCAGTACTTC. The chain combines TRBV7-8 with TRBJ2-5; TRBD1 matches 7 bases. Germline values: CDR1 SGHVS, CDR2 FQNEAQ. The CDR3 extends over 13 amino acids. V was clipped by 6 bases and J by 7 bases; unmatched bases: 8.

The genes are TRBV6-1 and TRBJ2-5, with 10 bases that match TRBD1. Germline loops: CDR1 MNHNS, CDR2 SASEGT. Germline trimming cut 1 base from V and 0 bases from J; bases unmatched to any gene: 8. The CDR3 runs 18 residues. The CDR3 protein is CASSEGQGALPYQETQYF. The CDR3 DNA reads TGTGCCAGCAGTGAAGGACAGGGGGCTCTTCCGTACCAAGAGACCCAGTACTTC.

The V and J genes are TRBV2 and TRBJ1-1, with 8 nucleotides matching TRBD1. Germline lookup yields CDR1 SNHLY and CDR2 FYNNEI. The CDR3 runs to 17 residues. V was pared by 1 base and J by 7 bases, with 14 bases of the junction left unmatched. The CDR3 is CASSEGRGQAPVDEAFF. The CDR3 coding sequence is TGTGCCAGCAGTGAAGGCCGGGGACAGGCCCCGGTCGATGAAGCTTTCTTT.

The rearrangement uses TRBV29-1 and TRBJ2-7; D possibly matches TRBD1 or TRBD2 (7 bases each). The ends were cut back, 4 bases at V and 1 base at J, with 11 bases in the middle. The CDR3 is 13 residues long. The germline CDR1 and CDR2 sequences are SQVTM and ANQGSEA. This CDR3 reads CSVGGGQSYEQYF. The CDR3 nucleotides read TGCAGCGTTGGGGGGGGACAGTCCTACGAGCAGTACTTC.

The chain joins TRBV12-5 to TRBJ1-5; 8 positions match TRBD1. CDR1 LGHNT and CDR2 FRNRAP come from the germline V gene. V lost 5 bases and J lost 8; bases outside the gene matches: 11. The CDR3 is 15 residues long. The CDR3 bases are TGTGCTAGTGGTCCGGGACAGGTTCTGGAGGAGCCCCAGCATTTT. Translated, it gives CASGPGQVLEEPQHF. Full variable domain (missing parts from reference TRBV12-5 and TRBJ1-5): DARVTQTPRHKVTEMGQEVTMRCQPILGHNTVFWYRQTMMQGLELLAYFRNRAPLDDSGMPKDRFSAEMPDATLATLKIQPSEPRDSAVYFCASGPGQVLEEPQHFGDGTRLSIL.

The chain uses TRBV14 and TRBJ2-7; D might be TRBD1 or TRBD2, each matching 5 bases. CDR1 SGHDN and CDR2 FVKESK come from the germline V gene. CDR3 length equals 15 residues. V lost 0 bases and J 1 base, leaving 10 bases between the germline ends. The CDR3 sequence: CASSQDHWGSYEQYF. CDR3 coding DNA: TGTGCCAGCAGCCAAGATCATTGGGGGTCCTACGAGCAGTACTTC.

The genes are TRBV5-4 and TRBJ2-3, with D possibly being TRBD2 (7 bases). CDR1 is SGHNT, CDR2 YYREEE, per germline (reference sequence). Trimming stripped 4 bases from V and 5 bases from J, with 17 bases between. CDR3 length: 15 amino acids. CDR3 protein: CASSRRDGGQDTQYF. CDR3 DNA: TGTGCCAGCAGCAGAAGAGACGGGGGGCAAGATACGCAGTATTTT.